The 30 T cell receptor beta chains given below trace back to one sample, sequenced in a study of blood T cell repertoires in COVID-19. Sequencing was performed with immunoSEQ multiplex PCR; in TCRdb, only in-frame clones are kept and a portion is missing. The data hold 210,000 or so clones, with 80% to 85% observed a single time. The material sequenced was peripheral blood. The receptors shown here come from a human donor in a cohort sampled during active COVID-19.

The DNA for the CDR3 is TGTGCCAGCAGCTCTGACAGGACCACCTACGAGCAGTACTTC. Its protein product is CASSSDRTTYEQYF. The chain is built from TRBV13 and TRBJ2-7; D might be TRBD1 (6 bases). Trimming cost V 4 bases and J 2 bases, with 12 bases left between them. Per the germline V gene, CDR1 is PRHDT and CDR2 is FYEKMQ (reference sequence). The CDR3 runs to 14 residues.

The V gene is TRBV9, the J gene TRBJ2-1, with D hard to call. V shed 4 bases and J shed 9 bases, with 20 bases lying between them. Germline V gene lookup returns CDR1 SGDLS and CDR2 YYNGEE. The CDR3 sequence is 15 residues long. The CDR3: CASSPDSIGYGEQFF. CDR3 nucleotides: TGTGCCAGCAGCCCTGACTCAATCGGGTACGGTGAGCAGTTCTTC. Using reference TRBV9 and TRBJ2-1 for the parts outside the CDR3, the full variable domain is DSGVTQTPKHLITATGQRVTLRCSPRSGDLSVYWYQQSLDQGLQFLIQYYNGEERAKGNILERFSAQQFPDLHSELNLSSLELGDSALYFCASSPDSIGYGEQFFGPGTRLTVL.

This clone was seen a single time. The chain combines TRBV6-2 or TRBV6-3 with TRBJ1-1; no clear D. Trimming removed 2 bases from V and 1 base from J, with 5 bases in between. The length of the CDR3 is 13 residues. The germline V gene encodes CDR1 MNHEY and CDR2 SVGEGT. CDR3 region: CASSYRRNTEAFF. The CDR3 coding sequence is TGTGCCAGCAGTTACCGGAGGAACACTGAAGCTTTCTTT.

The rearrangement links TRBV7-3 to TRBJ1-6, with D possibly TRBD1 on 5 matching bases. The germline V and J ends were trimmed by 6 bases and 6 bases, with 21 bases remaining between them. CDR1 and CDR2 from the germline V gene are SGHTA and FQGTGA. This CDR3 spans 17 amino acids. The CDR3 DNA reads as TGTGCCAGCAGAACCGGGACTGCCAGATGGTTTAATTCACCCCTCCACTTT. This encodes CASRTGTARWFNSPLHF.

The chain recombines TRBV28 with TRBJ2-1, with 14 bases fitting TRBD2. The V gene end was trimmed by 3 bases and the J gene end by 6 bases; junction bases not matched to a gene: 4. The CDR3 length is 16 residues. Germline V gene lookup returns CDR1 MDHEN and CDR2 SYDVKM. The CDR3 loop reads CASSFPGTSGSNEQFF. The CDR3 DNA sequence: TGTGCCAGCAGTTTCCCCGGGACTAGCGGGAGCAATGAGCAGTTCTTC.

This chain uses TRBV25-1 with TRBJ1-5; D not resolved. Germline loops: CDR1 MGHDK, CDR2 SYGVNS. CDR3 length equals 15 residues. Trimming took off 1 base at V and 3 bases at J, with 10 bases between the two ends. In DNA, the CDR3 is TGTGCCAGCAGTGAATCTAACAGCCTCAATCAGCCCCAGCATTTT. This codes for CASSESNSLNQPQHF.

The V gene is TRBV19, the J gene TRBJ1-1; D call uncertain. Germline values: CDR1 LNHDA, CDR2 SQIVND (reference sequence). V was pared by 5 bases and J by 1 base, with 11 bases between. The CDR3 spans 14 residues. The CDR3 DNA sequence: TGTGCCAGTAGTCCGGTAATCCAGAACACTGAAGCTTTCTTT. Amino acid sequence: CASSPVIQNTEAFF.

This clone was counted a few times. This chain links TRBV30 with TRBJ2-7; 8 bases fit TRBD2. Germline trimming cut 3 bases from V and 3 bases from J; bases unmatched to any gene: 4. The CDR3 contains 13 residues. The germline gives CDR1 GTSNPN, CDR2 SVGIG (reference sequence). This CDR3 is CAWRASGYYEQYF. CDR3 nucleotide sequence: TGTGCCTGGAGGGCTAGCGGGTACTACGAGCAGTACTTC.

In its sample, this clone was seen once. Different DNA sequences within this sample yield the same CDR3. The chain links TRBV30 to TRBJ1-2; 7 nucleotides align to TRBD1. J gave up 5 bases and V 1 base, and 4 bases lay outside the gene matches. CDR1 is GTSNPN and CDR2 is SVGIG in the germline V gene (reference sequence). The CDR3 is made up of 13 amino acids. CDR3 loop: CAWSGQGLYGYTF. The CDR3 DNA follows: TGTGCCTGGAGTGGACAGGGTTTGTATGGCTACACCTTC.

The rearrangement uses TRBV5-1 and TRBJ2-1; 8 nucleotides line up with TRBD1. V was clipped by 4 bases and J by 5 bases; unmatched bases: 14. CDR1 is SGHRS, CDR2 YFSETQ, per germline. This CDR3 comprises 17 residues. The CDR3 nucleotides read TGCGCCAGCAGCCCGTCCTTTGGACAGGGTGGGAACAATGAGCAGTTCTTC. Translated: CASSPSFGQGGNNEQFF.

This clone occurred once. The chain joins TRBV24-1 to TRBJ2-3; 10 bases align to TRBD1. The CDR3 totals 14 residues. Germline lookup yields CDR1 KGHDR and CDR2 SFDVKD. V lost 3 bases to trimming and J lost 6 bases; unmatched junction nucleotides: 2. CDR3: CATSDPGQGDTQYF. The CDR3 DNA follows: TGTGCCACCAGTGATCCGGGACAGGGGGATACGCAGTATTTT.

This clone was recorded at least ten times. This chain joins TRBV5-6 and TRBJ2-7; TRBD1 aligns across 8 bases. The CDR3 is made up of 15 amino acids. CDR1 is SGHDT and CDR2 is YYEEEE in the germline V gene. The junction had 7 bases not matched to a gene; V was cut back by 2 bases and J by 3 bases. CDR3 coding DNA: TGTGCCAGCAGCTTAACCCCAGGGGGCCTCTACGAGCAGTACTTC. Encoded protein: CASSLTPGGLYEQYF.

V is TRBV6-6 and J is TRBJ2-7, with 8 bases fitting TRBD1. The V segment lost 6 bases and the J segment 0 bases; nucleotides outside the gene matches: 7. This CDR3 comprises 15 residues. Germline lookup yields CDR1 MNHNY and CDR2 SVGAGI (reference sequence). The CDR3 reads CASRRDRGSSYEQYF. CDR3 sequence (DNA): TGTGCCAGCAGACGCGACAGGGGAAGCTCCTACGAGCAGTACTTC.

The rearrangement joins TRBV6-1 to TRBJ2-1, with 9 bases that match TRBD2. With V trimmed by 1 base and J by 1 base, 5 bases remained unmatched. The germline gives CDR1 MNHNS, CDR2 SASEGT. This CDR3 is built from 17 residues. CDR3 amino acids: CASSEDPTSGSYNEQFF. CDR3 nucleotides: TGTGCCAGCAGTGAAGACCCGACTAGCGGATCCTACAATGAGCAGTTCTTC.

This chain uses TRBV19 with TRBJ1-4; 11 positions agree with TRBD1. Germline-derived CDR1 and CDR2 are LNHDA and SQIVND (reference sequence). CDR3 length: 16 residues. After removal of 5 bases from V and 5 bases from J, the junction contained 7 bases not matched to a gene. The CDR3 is CASSPRDRGTNEKLFF. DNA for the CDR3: TGTGCCAGTAGTCCGAGGGACAGGGGGACAAATGAAAAACTGTTTTTT.

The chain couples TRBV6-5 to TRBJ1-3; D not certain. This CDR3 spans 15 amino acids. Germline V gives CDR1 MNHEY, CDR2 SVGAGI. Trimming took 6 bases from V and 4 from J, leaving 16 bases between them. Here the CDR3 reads CASRPWGGKGNTIYF. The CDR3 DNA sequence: TGTGCCAGCAGACCTTGGGGAGGGAAAGGAAACACCATATATTTT.

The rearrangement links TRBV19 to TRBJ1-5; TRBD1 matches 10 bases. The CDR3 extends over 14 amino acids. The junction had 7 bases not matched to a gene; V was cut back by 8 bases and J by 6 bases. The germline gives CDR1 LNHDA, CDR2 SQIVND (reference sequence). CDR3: CASEDRGHGQPQHF. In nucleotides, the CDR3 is TGTGCCAGTGAAGACAGGGGGCACGGTCAGCCCCAGCATTTT.

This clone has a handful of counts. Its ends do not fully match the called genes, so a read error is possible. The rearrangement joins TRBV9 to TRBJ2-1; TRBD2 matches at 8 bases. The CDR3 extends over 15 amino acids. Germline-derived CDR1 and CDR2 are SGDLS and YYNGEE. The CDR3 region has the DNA TGTGCCAGCACCGTAAGCGGGAGTAGCAACAATGAGCAGTTCTTC. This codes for CASTVSGSSNNEQFF.

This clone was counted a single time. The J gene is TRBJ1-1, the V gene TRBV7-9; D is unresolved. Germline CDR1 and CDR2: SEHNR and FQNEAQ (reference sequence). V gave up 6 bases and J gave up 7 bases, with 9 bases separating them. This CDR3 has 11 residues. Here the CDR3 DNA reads TGTGCCAGCAGTTACGCCGGTGAAGCTTTCTTT. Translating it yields CASSYAGEAFF.

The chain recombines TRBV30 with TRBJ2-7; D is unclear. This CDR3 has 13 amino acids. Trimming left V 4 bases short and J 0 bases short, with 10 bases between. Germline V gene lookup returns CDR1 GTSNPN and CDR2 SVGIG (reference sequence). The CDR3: CAWKRGSSYEQYF. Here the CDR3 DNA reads TGTGCCTGGAAGCGCGGCAGCTCCTACGAGCAGTACTTC. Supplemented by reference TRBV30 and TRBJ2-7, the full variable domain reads SQTIHQWPATLVQPVGSPLSLECTVEGTSNPNLYWYRQAAGRGLQLLFYSVGIGQISSEVPQNLSASRPQDRQFILSSKKLLLSDSGFYLCAWKRGSSYEQYFGPGTRLTVT.

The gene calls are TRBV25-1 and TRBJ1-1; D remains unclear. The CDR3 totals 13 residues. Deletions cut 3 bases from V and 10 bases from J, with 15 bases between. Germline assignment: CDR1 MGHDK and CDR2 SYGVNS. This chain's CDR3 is CASSDYRVAGAFF. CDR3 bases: TGTGCCAGCAGTGACTATAGGGTTGCGGGAGCTTTCTTT. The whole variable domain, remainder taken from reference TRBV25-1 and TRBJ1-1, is EADIYQTPRYLVIGTGKKITLECSQTMGHDKMYWYQQDPGMELHLIHYSYGVNSTEKGDLSSESTVSRIRTEHFPLTLESARPSHTSQYLCASSDYRVAGAFFGQGTRLTVV.

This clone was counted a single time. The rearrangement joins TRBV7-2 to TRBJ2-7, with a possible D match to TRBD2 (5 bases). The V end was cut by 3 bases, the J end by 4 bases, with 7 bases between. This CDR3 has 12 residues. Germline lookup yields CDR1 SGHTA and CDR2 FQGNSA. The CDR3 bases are TGTGCCAGCAGCTTGAGGGAGTACGAGCAGTACTTC. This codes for CASSLREYEQYF.

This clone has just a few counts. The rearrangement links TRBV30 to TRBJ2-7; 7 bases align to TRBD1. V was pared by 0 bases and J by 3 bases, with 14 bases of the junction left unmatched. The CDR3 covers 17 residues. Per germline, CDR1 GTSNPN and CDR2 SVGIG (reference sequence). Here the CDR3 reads CAWSVPPTGIPDYEQYF. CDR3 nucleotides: TGTGCCTGGAGTGTACCCCCGACAGGGATCCCGGACTACGAGCAGTACTTC.

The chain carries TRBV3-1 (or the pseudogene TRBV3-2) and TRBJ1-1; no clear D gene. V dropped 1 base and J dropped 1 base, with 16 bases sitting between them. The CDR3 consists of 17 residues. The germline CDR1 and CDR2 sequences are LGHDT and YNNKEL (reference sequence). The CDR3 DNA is TGTGCCAGCAGCCAAGGAGCCGTGCCTTGGGCGAACACTGAAGCTTTCTTT. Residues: CASSQGAVPWANTEAFF.

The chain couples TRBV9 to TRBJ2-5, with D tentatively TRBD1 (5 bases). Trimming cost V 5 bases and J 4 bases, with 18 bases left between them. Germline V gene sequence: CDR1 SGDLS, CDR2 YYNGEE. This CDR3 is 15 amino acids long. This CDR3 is CASSRTPTWGETQYF. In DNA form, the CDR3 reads TGTGCCAGCAGTAGGACACCAACTTGGGGAGAGACCCAGTACTTC.

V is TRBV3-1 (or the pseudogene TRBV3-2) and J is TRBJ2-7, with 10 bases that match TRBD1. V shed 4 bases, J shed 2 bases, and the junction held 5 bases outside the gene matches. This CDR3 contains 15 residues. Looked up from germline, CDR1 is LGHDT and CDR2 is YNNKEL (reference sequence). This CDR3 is CASSPRTGGTYEQYF. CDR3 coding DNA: TGTGCCAGCAGCCCAAGGACAGGGGGGACCTACGAGCAGTACTTC.

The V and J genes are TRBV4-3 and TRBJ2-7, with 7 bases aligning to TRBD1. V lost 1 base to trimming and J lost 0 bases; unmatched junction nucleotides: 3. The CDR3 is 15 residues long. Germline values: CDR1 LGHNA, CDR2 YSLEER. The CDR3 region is CASSQAGTASYEQYF. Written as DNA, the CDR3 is TGCGCCAGCAGCCAAGCGGGGACAGCCTCCTACGAGCAGTACTTC.

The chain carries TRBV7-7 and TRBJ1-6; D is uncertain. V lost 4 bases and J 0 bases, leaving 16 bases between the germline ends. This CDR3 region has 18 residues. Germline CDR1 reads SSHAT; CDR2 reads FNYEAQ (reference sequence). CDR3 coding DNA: TGTGCCAGCAGCTCCCCCAACACCACAGACTCCTATAATTCACCCCTCCACTTT. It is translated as CASSSPNTTDSYNSPLHF. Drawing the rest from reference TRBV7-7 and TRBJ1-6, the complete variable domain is GAGVSQSPRYKVTKRGQDVTLRCDPISSHATLYWYQQALGQGPEFLTYFNYEAQPDKSGLPSDRFSAERPEGSISTLTIQRTEQRDSAMYRCASSSPNTTDSYNSPLHFGNGTRLTVT.

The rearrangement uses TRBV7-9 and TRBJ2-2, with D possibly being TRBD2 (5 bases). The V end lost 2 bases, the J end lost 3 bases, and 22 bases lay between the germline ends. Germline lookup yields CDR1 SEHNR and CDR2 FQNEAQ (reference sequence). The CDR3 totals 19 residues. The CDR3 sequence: CASSLNRGMGGRDTGELFF. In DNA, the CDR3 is TGTGCCAGCAGCTTAAATCGGGGAATGGGCGGGCGCGACACCGGGGAGCTGTTTTTT.

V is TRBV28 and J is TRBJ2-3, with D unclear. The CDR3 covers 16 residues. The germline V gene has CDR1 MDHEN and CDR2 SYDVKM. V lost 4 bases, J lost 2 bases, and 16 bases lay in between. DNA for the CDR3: TGTGCCAGCAGTTCACAGACGGTTTACTCCACAGATACGCAGTATTTT. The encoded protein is CASSSQTVYSTDTQYF.